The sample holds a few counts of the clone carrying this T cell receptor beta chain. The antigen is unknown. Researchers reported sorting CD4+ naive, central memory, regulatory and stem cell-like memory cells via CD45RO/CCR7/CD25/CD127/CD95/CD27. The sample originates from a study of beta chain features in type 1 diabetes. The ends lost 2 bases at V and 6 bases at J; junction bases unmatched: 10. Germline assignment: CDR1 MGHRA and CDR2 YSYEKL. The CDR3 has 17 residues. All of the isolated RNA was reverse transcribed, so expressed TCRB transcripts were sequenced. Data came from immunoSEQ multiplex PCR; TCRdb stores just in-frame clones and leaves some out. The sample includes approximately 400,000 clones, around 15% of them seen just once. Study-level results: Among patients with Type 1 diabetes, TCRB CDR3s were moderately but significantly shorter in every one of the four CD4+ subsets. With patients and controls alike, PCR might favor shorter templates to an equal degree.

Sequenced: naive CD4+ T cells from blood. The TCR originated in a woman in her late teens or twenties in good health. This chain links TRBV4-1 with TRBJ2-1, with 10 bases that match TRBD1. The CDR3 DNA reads TGCGCCAGCAGCCAATCACCCGGGACAGGGGTCGGCAATGAGCAGTTCTTC. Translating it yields CASSQSPGTGVGNEQFF.